Sequencing of this T cell receptor (beta chain) was carried out in a study of CD8+ T cells in alopecia areata. Study summary: Severity in treated patients was scored by percentage of scalp area affected.

The CDR3 spans 16 residues. Germline-derived CDR1 and CDR2 are GTSNPN and SVGIG (reference sequence). V lost 0 bases and J lost 4, with 16 bases in between. Study conclusions and caveats: Mice showed clearer TCR sharing than patients did, a gap that was possibly HLA-related. Both scalp clonality and the expanded CD8+ clones among the top 100 showed a significant decrease with tofacitinib.

cDNA serving as the sequencing template came from extracted, reverse transcribed RNA. Sequenced by immunoSEQ multiplex PCR; TCRdb stores in-frame clones only, minus some. Here the sample spans about 170,000 clones, approximately 59% being singletons. Comments on this clone: Its antigen is not known.

The treatment is: oral pan-JAK inhibitor, 5-10 mg twice daily. V is TRBV30 and J is TRBJ2-1, with D possibly being TRBD1 or TRBD2 (5 bases each). Material: CD4+ T cells sorted from blood, obtained at week 56, from a patient treated with tofacitinib. The clonotype comes from a human donor with alopecia areata. The CDR3 loop reads CAWSVKAPGRYNEQFF. CDR3 coding DNA: TGTGCCTGGAGTGTAAAGGCCCCGGGACGTTACAATGAGCAGTTCTTC.